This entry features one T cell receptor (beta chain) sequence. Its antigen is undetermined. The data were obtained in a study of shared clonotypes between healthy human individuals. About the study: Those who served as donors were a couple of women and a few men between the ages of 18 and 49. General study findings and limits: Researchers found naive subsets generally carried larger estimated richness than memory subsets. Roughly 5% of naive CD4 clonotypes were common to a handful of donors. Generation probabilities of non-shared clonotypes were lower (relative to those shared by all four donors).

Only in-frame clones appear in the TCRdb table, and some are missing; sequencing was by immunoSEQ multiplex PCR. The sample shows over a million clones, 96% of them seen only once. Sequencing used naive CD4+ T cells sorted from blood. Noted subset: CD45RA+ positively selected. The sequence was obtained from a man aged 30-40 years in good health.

CDR3 nucleotides: TGTGCCAGCAGCCCAACAGGGGGGAACACCGGGGAGCTGTTTTTT. As protein: CASSPTGGNTGELFF. The rearrangement links TRBV9 to TRBJ2-2, with 8 bases matching TRBD1. Germline CDR1 is SGDLS and CDR2 is YYNGEE. CDR3 length equals 15 residues. The ends lost 4 bases at V and 1 base at J; junction bases unmatched: 3.